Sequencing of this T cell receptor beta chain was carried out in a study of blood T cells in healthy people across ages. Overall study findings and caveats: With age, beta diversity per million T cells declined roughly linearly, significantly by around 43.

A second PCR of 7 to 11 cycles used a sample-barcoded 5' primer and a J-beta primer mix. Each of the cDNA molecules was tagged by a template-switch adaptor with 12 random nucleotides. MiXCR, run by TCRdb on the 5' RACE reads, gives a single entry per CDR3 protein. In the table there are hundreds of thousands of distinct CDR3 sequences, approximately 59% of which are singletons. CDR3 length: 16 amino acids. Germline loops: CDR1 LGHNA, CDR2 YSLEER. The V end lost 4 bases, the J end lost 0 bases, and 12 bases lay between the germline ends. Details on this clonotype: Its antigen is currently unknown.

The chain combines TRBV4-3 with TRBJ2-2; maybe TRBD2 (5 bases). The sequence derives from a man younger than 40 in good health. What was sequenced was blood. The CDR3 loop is CASSRQAVTNTGELFF. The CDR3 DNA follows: TGCGCCAGCAGCCGTCAAGCGGTTACGAACACCGGGGAGCTGTTTTTT.